This T cell receptor (beta chain) was sequenced for a study of lung T cells in sarcoidosis with Löfgren's syndrome. Study as a whole: Sarcoidosis features CD4+ T cell accumulation in bronchoalveolar lavage fluid. Analyses focused on Löfgren's syndrome patients. Overall study findings and caveats: In alpha-beta pairs, TRAV12-1 favored TRBV2, and their CDR3s were homologous.

Trimming took 4 bases from V and 3 from J; bases not matched to a gene: 2. Per germline, CDR1 SGHAT and CDR2 FQDESV (reference sequence). There are 13 residues in the CDR3. TCRdb reanalysed the reads using MiXCR and keeps one entry per CDR3 protein. The table lists just under 20,000 distinct CDR3 sequences, roughly 21% of them singletons. The table lists this clonotype with many counts. Its antigen remains unknown. The chain has TRBV11-1 and TRBJ1-1, with 7 bases that match TRBD1. Sequenced material: CD4+ T cells from PBMCs. The TCR originated in a human donor with sarcoidosis (Löfgren's syndrome or another form), or a control subject (not recorded which). CDR3 DNA sequence: TGTGCCAGCAGCTCGCAGGGGGACACTGAAGCTTTCTTT. Encoded protein: CASSSQGDTEAFF. The full variable domain, completed using reference TRBV11-1 and TRBJ1-1, is EAEVAQSPRYKITEKSQAVAFWCDPISGHATLYWYRQILGQGPELLVQFQDESVVDDSQLPKDRFSAERLKGVDSTLKIQPAELGDSAMYLCASSSQGDTEAFFGQGTRLTVV.